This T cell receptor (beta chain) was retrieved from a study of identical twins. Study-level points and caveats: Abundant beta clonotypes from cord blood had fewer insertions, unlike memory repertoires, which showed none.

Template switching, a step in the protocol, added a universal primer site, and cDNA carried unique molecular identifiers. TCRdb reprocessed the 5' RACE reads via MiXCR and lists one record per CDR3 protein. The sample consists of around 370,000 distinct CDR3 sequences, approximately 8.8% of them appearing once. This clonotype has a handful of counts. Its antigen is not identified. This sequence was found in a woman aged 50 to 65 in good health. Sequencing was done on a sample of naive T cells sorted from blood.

This CDR3 is CASSSPGHRDQPQHF. The CDR3 DNA sequence: TGTGCCAGCAGTTCCCCGGGACACCGGGATCAGCCCCAGCATTTT. The J gene is TRBJ1-5, the V gene TRBV12-3 or TRBV12-4, with D possibly being TRBD1 (6 bases). The V end lost 4 bases, the J end lost 5 bases, and 15 bases lay between the germline ends. The CDR3 spans 15 residues.